One sample yielded the 8 T cell receptor beta chains listed below, sequenced in a study of Ad26.COV2.S vaccination and SARS-CoV-2 variants. The table came from immunoSEQ multiplex PCR; TCRdb's copy has only in-frame clones and leaves some out. This table holds about 400,000 clones, around 91% found once. The treatment here: roughly 19 received Ad26.COV2.S at low or high dose, single or two shots; about 5 received placebo; per-sample allocation not given. Sampling happened 63 days after the first vaccine or placebo injection. Sequenced here: peripheral blood, sampled in a trial of Ad26.COV2.S vaccine versus placebo. These receptors all come from a person aged 18-60 years who received the Ad26.COV2.S COVID-19 vaccine or a placebo.

This clone was observed a single time. The chain combines TRBV5-4 with TRBJ2-2; tentatively, D is TRBD1 (5 bases). CDR1 SGHNT and CDR2 YYREEE come from the germline V gene (reference sequence). Trimming took 1 base from V and 7 from J, leaving 11 bases between them. The length of the CDR3 is 14 residues. The CDR3 DNA sequence: TGTGCCAGCAGCTTGTCTCTAAGGGGCGGGGAGCTGTTTTTT. Translation gives CASSLSLRGGELFF.

V usage is TRBV7-9 and J usage is TRBJ1-4, with 8 positions matching TRBD1. This CDR3 has 15 residues. Germline V lookup: CDR1 SEHNR, CDR2 FQNEAQ (reference sequence). V gave up 5 bases and J gave up 5 bases; unmatched junction bases: 7. CDR3 coding DNA: TGTGCCAGCAGCGTAGGGACAGGTGTAAATGAAAAACTGTTTTTT. This codes for CASSVGTGVNEKLFF.

The V call is TRBV24-1, the J call TRBJ2-7, with 7 bases aligning to TRBD2. V gave up 5 bases and J gave up 7 bases; unmatched junction bases: 10. CDR1 and CDR2 from the germline V gene are KGHDR and SFDVKD. The CDR3 extends over 14 amino acids. CDR3 nucleotide sequence: TGTGCCACCAGTGCCTCGGGGAGGGGATGGGAGCAGTACTTC. Its protein is CATSASGRGWEQYF.

The chain employs TRBV30 and TRBJ2-5; D might be TRBD2 (6 bases). The CDR3 sequence is 14 residues long. Trimming left V 3 bases short and J 5 bases short, with 16 bases between. From germline, CDR1 is GTSNPN and CDR2 SVGIG (reference sequence). CDR3 sequence: CAWRVGGLGETQYF. CDR3 DNA sequence: TGTGCCTGGAGGGTGGGGGGATTAGGGGAGACCCAGTACTTC.

The rearrangement joins TRBV19 to TRBJ1-5, with TRBD1 matching over 8 bases. This CDR3 has 16 residues. With 3 bases clipped from V and 7 bases from J, the junction kept 11 bases outside the gene matches. The germline V gene has CDR1 LNHDA and CDR2 SQIVND (reference sequence). The CDR3 here is CASSIHQGAGGQPQHF. CDR3 DNA: TGTGCCAGTAGTATCCACCAGGGGGCGGGAGGACAGCCCCAGCATTTT.

V gene TRBV5-1 combines with J gene TRBJ2-7; 9 nucleotides agree with TRBD1. The CDR3 length is 14 residues. V trimming: 3 bases; J trimming: 3 bases; junction bases outside the gene matches: 4. Germline V CDR1 and CDR2: SGHRS, YFSETQ. CDR3 nucleotide sequence: TGCGCCAGCAGCTGGACAGGGGACGGCTACGAGCAGTACTTC. This codes for CASSWTGDGYEQYF.

This rearrangement joins TRBV5-4 to TRBJ2-7, with 7 bases fitting TRBD2. The CDR3 has 14 amino acids. V was clipped by 0 bases and J by 1 base; unmatched bases: 1. CDR1 SGHNT and CDR2 YYREEE come from the germline V gene (reference sequence). The CDR3 nucleotides are TGTGCCAGCAGCTTGGGAGCGGGATCCTACGAGCAGTACTTC. Residues: CASSLGAGSYEQYF. Full variable domain (rest looked up from reference TRBV5-4 and TRBJ2-7): ETGVTQSPTHLIKTRGQQVTLRCSSQSGHNTVSWYQQALGQGPQFIFQYYREEENGRGNFPPRFSGLQFPNYSSELNVNALELDDSALYLCASSLGAGSYEQYFGPGTRLTVT.

The V and J genes are TRBV6-6 and TRBJ2-7; either TRBD1 or TRBD2 may fit D (6 bases each). CDR1 is MNHNY and CDR2 is SVGAGI in the germline V gene (reference sequence). The CDR3 is 14 amino acids. The V end lost 5 bases, the J end lost 0 bases, and 11 bases lay between the germline ends. This CDR3 reads CASSQGGSSYEQYF. The CDR3 region has the DNA TGTGCCAGCAGTCAAGGGGGGTCCTCCTACGAGCAGTACTTC.